This T cell receptor (beta chain) was recovered during a study of T cells in localized non-small cell lung cancer. Regarding the study as a whole: Uninvolved adjacent lung had more T cell clonality than any other tissue, topping tumor. Paired adjacent lung recovered a median roughly 56 of the top 100 tumor clones. Increased T cell density in blood showed an association with longer overall survival.

The data were produced by immunoSEQ multiplex PCR, yet TCRdb's version contains in-frame clones alone and is incomplete. The table shows fewer than 35,000 clones, with 75% to 90% occurring only once. Germline V gene data show CDR1 as SGHRS and CDR2 as YFSETQ. Unmatched junction bases numbered 11, after V lost 0 bases and J lost 7 bases. This CDR3 region has 18 residues. This clone has more than one count but fewer than ten. Its target is unknown. The chain combines TRBV5-1 with TRBJ2-5; the match to TRBD2 covers 14 bases. The TCR originated in a man aged 35-75 years with stage III lung adenocarcinoma. Source: peripheral blood mononuclear cells, taken before any cancer treatment. Here the CDR3 reads CASSLGKTSGGASGTQYF. The CDR3 bases are TGCGCCAGCAGCTTGGGGAAGACTAGCGGGGGGGCGTCCGGGACCCAGTACTTC.